This entry concerns a single TCR beta chain. Antigen specificity is unknown. The data derive from a study of T cell responses to AZD1222 COVID-19 vaccine. Pooling was applied to second doses at about 4 or about 12 weeks. V trimming: 4 bases; J trimming: 2 bases; junction bases outside the gene matches: 4. Germline V gene lookup returns CDR1 KGHSH and CDR2 LQKENI. The CDR3 has 14 amino acids. Using immunoSEQ multiplex PCR, the repertoire was profiled, and TCRdb retains in-frame clones only, with some absent. Found here are roughly 120,000 clones, around 91% of them singletons; the top ten hold 1.6%. Study findings and constraints: Spike-wide vaccine-associated CD4 TCRs dominated at 160-218 and 743-854. Unmutated variant regions are reportedly targeted by nearly half of spike-specific TCRs.

The clonotype was recovered from an adult who received the AZD1222 COVID-19 vaccine. This chain links TRBV18 with TRBJ1-1; 7 bases are a match to TRBD1. This specimen consisted of peripheral blood, obtained 28 days after the second AZD1222 dose. Here the CDR3 reads CASSLGTVNTEAFF. For the CDR3, the DNA is TGTGCCAGCTCACTGGGGACAGTTAACACTGAAGCTTTCTTT.